This TCR beta chain was observed in a study of CD8+ T cells in alopecia areata. As the sequencing template, cDNA was produced by extracting RNA and reverse transcribing it. Profiled with immunoSEQ multiplex PCR; TCRdb holds only in-frame clones, not every one. The sample yields about 220,000 clones, less than 75% seen once. The sample's treatment: oral pan-JAK inhibitor, 5-10 mg twice daily. This sequence originates from a human donor with alopecia areata. The specimen was CD4+ T cells sorted from blood, collected at week 4, from a patient treated with tofacitinib.

Written as DNA, the CDR3 is TGTGCCTGGAGCTACGGCGTCAGGAACTCCTACAATGAGCAGTTCTTC. It encodes CAWSYGVRNSYNEQFF. V is TRBV30 and J is TRBJ2-1; unclear D gene. The V end lost 3 bases, the J end lost 0 bases, and 15 bases lay between the germline ends. This CDR3 has 16 amino acids. Germline CDR1 and CDR2: GTSNPN and SVGIG (reference sequence).